Listed below are T cell receptor beta chains from one sample, sequenced in a study of blood T cell repertoires in COVID-19. Generated by immunoSEQ multiplex PCR, the TCRdb table keeps only in-frame clones and is missing some. The sample yields around 150,000 clones, 76% seen once. Material: peripheral blood. These TCRs come from a man aged 60-69 years with acute or convalescent COVID-19. The CDR3 runs from the conserved cysteine through the conserved F or W. A D gene is named only where the DNA matches it firmly. Size is stated for part of the rows, as once, few or many counts, or as a class when the clone is expanded.

clone_size	v_call	d_call	j_call	cdr3_aa	cdr3_nt
-	TRBV5-4	-	TRBJ2-5	CASSLDRRQETQYF	TGTGCCAGCAGCTTAGACAGACGACAAGAGACCCAGTACTTC
-	TRBV7-9	-	TRBJ1-1	CASSLTGMNTEAFF	TGTGCCAGCAGCTTAACAGGTATGAACACTGAAGCTTTCTTT
-	TRBV28	TRBD1	TRBJ2-1	CASSRSGQGYEQFF	TGTGCCAGCAGTAGATCGGGACAGGGATATGAGCAGTTCTTC
-	TRBV10-2	-	TRBJ2-5	CASSETPGLQETQYF	TGCGCCAGCAGTGAGACGCCGGGTCTCCAAGAGACCCAGTACTTC
-	TRBV5-1	-	TRBJ2-1	CASSLSGEFYEQFF	TGCGCCAGCAGCTTGTCGGGAGAATTCTATGAGCAGTTCTTC
-	TRBV27	-	TRBJ2-1	CASSLDRGINEQFF	TGTGCCAGCAGTTTAGACCGGGGGATTAATGAGCAGTTCTTC
once	TRBV5-1	TRBD1	TRBJ1-4	CASSLAGTGGEKLFF	TGCGCCAGCAGCTTGGCCGGGACAGGGGGTGAAAAACTGTTTTTT
-	TRBV7-9	-	TRBJ2-1	CASSFSGNEQFF	TGTGCCAGCAGCTTTAGCGGCAATGAGCAGTTCTTC
-	TRBV29-1	-	TRBJ2-7	CSVKTGNYEQYF	TGCAGCGTGAAAACAGGGAACTACGAGCAGTACTTC
-	TRBV4-2	TRBD1	TRBJ2-1	CASSQDGDRNSYNEQFF	TGTGCCAGCAGCCAAGATGGGGACAGAAACTCCTACAATGAGCAGTTCTTC
-	TRBV30	-	TRBJ1-1	CAWRRVQSAFF	TGTGCCTGGAGACGGGTACAATCAGCTTTCTTT
-	TRBV19	-	TRBJ2-1	CASSIKGSSYNEQFF	TGTGCCAGTAGTATCAAAGGGAGCTCCTACAATGAGCAGTTCTTC
-	TRBV29-1	-	TRBJ2-5	CSVEAWDKEETQYF	TGCAGCGTTGAAGCGTGGGACAAAGAAGAGACCCAGTACTTC
-	TRBV27	TRBD1	TRBJ2-2	CASRGPGAGELFF	TGTGCCTCCAGGGGGCCGGGGGCCGGGGAGCTGTTTTTT
few	TRBV12-3/TRBV12-4	-	TRBJ1-2	CASRGPGSGYTF	TGTGCCAGCCGCGGTCCGGGGTCGGGCTACACCTTC
-	TRBV3-1/TRBV3-2	TRBD2	TRBJ2-5	CASSLGLAGYQETQYF	TGTGCCAGCAGCTTGGGACTAGCGGGGTACCAAGAGACCCAGTACTTC
-	TRBV5-6	TRBD1	TRBJ1-2	CASSGPGQGAWGYTF	TGTGCCAGCTCGGGACCGGGACAGGGGGCGTGGGGCTACACCTTC
-	TRBV18	-	TRBJ1-6	CASSPREASGNSPLHF	TGTGCCAGCTCACCACGCGAGGCATCGGGTAATTCACCCCTCCACTTT
-	TRBV12-3/TRBV12-4	-	TRBJ2-7	CASSTGSLGEQYF	TGTGCCAGCAGTACCGGGAGCTTGGGCGAGCAGTACTTC
-	TRBV25-1	TRBD1	TRBJ1-2	CASSPPGTGISSGYTF	TGTGCCAGCAGTCCCCCCGGGACAGGGATTTCGAGCGGCTACACCTTC
-	TRBV19	-	TRBJ2-2	CASSMLLGRSGELFF	TGTGCCAGTAGTATGTTGCTAGGGAGGTCCGGGGAGCTGTTTTTT
-	TRBV6-5	TRBD2	TRBJ2-3	CATPRLAGNTDTQYF	TGTGCCACGCCTCGACTAGCGGGGAACACAGATACGCAGTATTTT
-	TRBV11-3	-	TRBJ2-1	CASSPPLGNEQFF	TGTGCCAGCAGCCCCCCCCTAGGAAATGAGCAGTTCTTC
few	TRBV5-1	TRBD2	TRBJ2-5	CASSLLAGGGQETQYF	TGCGCCAGCAGCTTGCTTGCGGGCGGGGGCCAAGAGACCCAGTACTTC
-	TRBV19	-	TRBJ2-1	CASSIGAMKDGKYNEQFF	TGTGCCAGTAGTATTGGCGCTATGAAGGACGGGAAATACAATGAGCAGTTCTTC
once	TRBV12-5	TRBD2	TRBJ2-3	CASTGRAGTDTQYF	TGTGCTAGTACCGGGAGGGCAGGCACAGATACGCAGTATTTT
-	TRBV19	TRBD1	TRBJ1-5	CASHPGQGSNQPQHF	TGTGCCAGTCACCCGGGACAGGGAAGTAATCAGCCCCAGCATTTT
-	TRBV3-1/TRBV3-2	TRBD2	TRBJ2-5	CASSTPGLAGFQETQYF	TGTGCCAGCAGCACGCCGGGACTAGCGGGGTTCCAAGAGACCCAGTACTTC
-	TRBV11-2	TRBD2	TRBJ2-1	CASSLVREGRYNEQFF	TGTGCCAGCAGCTTAGTCAGGGAGGGGCGATACAATGAGCAGTTCTTC
-	TRBV6-1	TRBD1	TRBJ1-4	CASSEGQGDEKLFF	TGTGCCAGCAGTGAGGGACAGGGGGATGAAAAACTGTTTTTT
once	TRBV12-3/TRBV12-4	-	TRBJ2-1	CASSPQDYNEQFF	TGTGCCAGCAGCCCTCAGGACTACAATGAGCAGTTCTTC
-	TRBV5-1	-	TRBJ1-3	CASSWGVTGNTIYF	TGCGCCAGCAGCTGGGGGGTAACGGGAAACACCATATATTTT
once	TRBV7-9	TRBD1	TRBJ1-2	CASDRDNYGYTF	TGTGCCAGCGACAGGGATAACTATGGCTACACCTTC
-	TRBV28	TRBD1	TRBJ1-4	CASSSGQGGEKLFF	TGTGCCAGCAGTTCGGGACAGGGTGGAGAAAAACTGTTTTTT
-	TRBV18	TRBD2	TRBJ2-1	CASSPGTSGNNEQFF	TGTGCCAGCTCACCCGGGACTAGCGGCAACAATGAGCAGTTCTTC
-	TRBV6-5	TRBD2	TRBJ2-1	CASQNGLAGVSQFF	TGTGCCAGCCAAAACGGACTAGCGGGAGTGTCGCAGTTCTTC
once	TRBV3-1/TRBV3-2	-	TRBJ2-1	CASSVSGYSNEQFF	TGTGCCAGCTCGGTTTCGGGATATTCAAATGAGCAGTTCTTC
few	TRBV10-2	-	TRBJ2-6	CASSDYSGANVLTF	TGCGCCAGCAGTGACTACTCTGGGGCCAACGTCCTGACTTTC
few	TRBV19	-	TRBJ2-7	CASSIQQENEQYF	TGTGCCAGTAGTATCCAACAGGAGAACGAGCAGTACTTC
-	TRBV30	-	TRBJ1-6	CAWSVRGSVGSPLHF	TGTGCCTGGAGTGTACGAGGGTCGGTAGGGTCACCCCTCCACTTT
-	TRBV25-1	TRBD1	TRBJ1-4	CASSDPLGTGGAEKLFF	TGTGCCAGCAGTGACCCCCTAGGGACAGGGGGCGCTGAAAAACTGTTTTTT
-	TRBV5-1	TRBD2	TRBJ2-2	CASSPRTSGSVTGELFF	TGCGCCAGCAGCCCCAGGACTAGCGGGAGTGTCACCGGGGAGCTGTTTTTT
-	TRBV11-3	TRBD2	TRBJ2-1	CASSAGLAAYNEQFF	TGTGCCAGCAGCGCGGGACTAGCGGCATACAATGAGCAGTTCTTC
few	TRBV12-2	-	TRBJ1-3	CASRGQSSGNTIYF	TGTGCAAGTCGCGGACAGAGCTCTGGAAACACCATATATTTT
-	TRBV24-1	TRBD1	TRBJ2-5	CATSDSDRVGRETQYF	TGTGCCACCAGTGACTCCGACAGGGTGGGTCGAGAGACCCAGTACTTC
once	TRBV5-1	-	TRBJ2-1	CASSTTSRGENEQFF	TGCGCCAGCAGCACAACTAGCCGAGGCGAGAATGAGCAGTTCTTC
-	TRBV2	-	TRBJ2-2	CASSASEAGELFF	TGTGCCAGCAGTGCTAGCGAGGCCGGGGAGCTGTTTTTT
-	TRBV19	TRBD1	TRBJ1-1	CASIGRGRAVNTEAFF	TGTGCCAGTATCGGCAGGGGGCGTGCAGTGAACACTGAAGCTTTCTTT
-	TRBV7-8	TRBD1	TRBJ1-1	CASSLETGRSTEAFF	TGTGCCAGCAGCTTAGAGACAGGGAGGAGCACTGAAGCTTTCTTT
few	TRBV2	TRBD2	TRBJ2-1	CASQAGGPRNEQFF	TGTGCCAGTCAAGCGGGAGGGCCAAGGAATGAGCAGTTCTTC
-	TRBV10-3	-	TRBJ1-2	CAIRSTGSRGYTF	TGTGCCATCAGGAGTACGGGATCCCGTGGCTACACCTTC
-	TRBV4-2	TRBD2	TRBJ2-7	CASSQRLRTSGRVAEYEQYF	TGTGCCAGCAGCCAACGTTTACGGACTAGCGGGAGGGTCGCCGAGTACGAGCAGTACTTC
-	TRBV7-8	-	TRBJ2-3	CASSLNSDTQYF	TGTGCCAGCAGCTTGAACAGCGATACGCAGTATTTT
-	TRBV11-2	-	TRBJ2-5	CASSPRVVGAPGAQYF	TGTGCCAGCAGCCCCCGGGTAGTAGGGGCTCCGGGGGCCCAGTACTTC
-	TRBV7-6	-	TRBJ2-7	CASSLGARLAYEQYF	TGTGCCAGCAGCTTAGGAGCCCGATTAGCGTACGAGCAGTACTTC
-	TRBV6-5	TRBD2	TRBJ2-7	CASRAGGNSYEQYF	TGTGCCAGTAGGGCGGGAGGAAACTCCTACGAGCAGTACTTC
few	TRBV5-1	-	TRBJ2-5	CASSLLSGQETQYF	TGCGCCAGCAGCTTACTTAGCGGACAAGAGACCCAGTACTTC
-	TRBV7-8	-	TRBJ2-5	CASAHMGEGETQYF	TGTGCCAGCGCTCATATGGGAGAGGGAGAGACCCAGTACTTC
-	TRBV7-9	-	TRBJ2-2	CASTIGAANTGELFF	TGTGCCAGCACCATAGGGGCTGCGAACACCGGGGAGCTGTTTTTT
-	TRBV28	TRBD1	TRBJ1-5	CASSSPGGGFNQPQHF	TGTGCCAGCAGTTCGCCAGGGGGCGGCTTCAATCAGCCCCAGCATTTT